This passage covers 16 T cell receptor beta chains from one sample sequenced in a study of identical twins. Via MiXCR, TCRdb re-called the 5' RACE reads, giving one row per CDR3 protein. The sample holds 500,000 to 550,000 distinct CDR3 sequences, about 20% seen once. The same specimen was also included in a second study, on T cells expressing NK-cell markers.

Input material: CD4+ T cells sorted from blood. The origin of the receptors is a woman aged 18 to 35 in good health.

The chain uses TRBV10-3 and TRBJ2-7; 8 bases map to TRBD2. V trimming: 2 bases; J trimming: 5 bases; junction bases outside the gene matches: 8. This CDR3 comprises 15 residues. Germline V lookup: CDR1 ENHRY, CDR2 SYGVKD. CDR3 sequence: CAISELVAGPHEQYF. CDR3 nucleotides: TGTGCCATCAGTGAGCTCGTAGCGGGACCGCACGAGCAGTACTTC.

In its sample, this clonotype was seen a few times. J is TRBJ1-2 and V is TRBV5-4, with D perhaps TRBD1 (5 bases). The CDR3 totals 15 residues. V lost 4 bases, J lost 4 bases, and 17 bases lay in between. In germline, CDR1 is SGHNT, CDR2 YYREEE (reference sequence). CDR3 nucleotide sequence: TGTGCCAGCAGCCCGGAGGGGATCCTGGGCTATGGCTACACCTTC. Encoded protein: CASSPEGILGYGYTF.

This clonotype was found a few times. This chain uses TRBV6-5 with TRBJ1-2; D gene ambiguous. Germline CDR1 MNHEY, CDR2 SVGAGI. The CDR3 consists of 13 residues. Trimming stripped 3 bases from V and 4 bases from J, with 9 bases between. In DNA form, the CDR3 reads TGTGCCAGCAGTTATCGGGAAGGCTATGGCTACACCTTC. Translating it yields CASSYREGYGYTF.

This clonotype was seen a few times. The chain combines TRBV15 with TRBJ1-2; D perhaps matches TRBD1 (5 bases). The CDR3 runs 13 residues. Per the germline V gene, CDR1 is LNHNV and CDR2 is YYDKDF (reference sequence). V gave up 4 bases and J gave up 4 bases, with 10 bases separating them. CDR3 protein: CATSNRQSYGYTF. For the CDR3, the DNA is TGTGCCACCAGCAATAGACAGTCCTATGGCTACACCTTC.

This clonotype was counted only a few times. This chain uses TRBV29-1 with TRBJ1-4; tentatively, D is TRBD1 (5 bases). The CDR3 has 13 residues. Germline CDR1 reads SQVTM; CDR2 reads ANQGSEA. Trimming pared 5 bases from V and 6 bases from J, leaving 13 bases between. This chain's CDR3 is CSVYRGYDEKLFF. The DNA for the CDR3 is TGCAGCGTTTATAGGGGTTACGATGAAAAACTGTTTTTT. The full variable domain, completed using reference TRBV29-1 and TRBJ1-4, is SAVISQKPSRDICQRGTSLTIQCQVDSQVTMMFWYRQQPGQSLTLIATANQGSEATYESGFVIDKFPISRPNLTFSTLTVSNMSPEDSSIYLCSVYRGYDEKLFFGSGTQLSVL.

The gene calls are TRBV20-1 and TRBJ2-7, with D uncertain. The length of the CDR3 is 11 residues. Germline V gene sequence: CDR1 DFQATT, CDR2 SNEGSKA (reference sequence). V lost 3 bases and J 10 bases, leaving 13 bases between the germline ends. As DNA, the CDR3 is TGCAGTGCTAGCGACCCGCCGGAACAGTACTTC. Protein product: CSASDPPEQYF.

V usage is TRBV20-1 and J usage is TRBJ2-5, with D possibly matching TRBD1 (6 bases). Germline V gene data show CDR1 as DFQATT and CDR2 as SNEGSKA (reference sequence). V was clipped by 1 base and J by 4 bases, with 10 bases between them. The CDR3 is made up of 13 amino acids. CDR3 residues: CSARAQGGETQYF. As DNA, the CDR3 is TGCAGTGCTAGAGCCCAAGGGGGAGAGACCCAGTACTTC.

The chain uses TRBV2 and TRBJ2-7; 10 bases are a match to TRBD1. Per the germline V gene, CDR1 is SNHLY and CDR2 is FYNNEI. The CDR3 has 14 amino acids. With 7 bases clipped from V and 5 bases from J, the junction kept 8 bases outside the gene matches. The CDR3 reads CASTWDRGPDEQYF. In DNA, the CDR3 is TGTGCCAGCACCTGGGACAGGGGACCGGACGAGCAGTACTTC.

This chain links TRBV9 with TRBJ2-1; 11 bases fit TRBD2. Germline lookup yields CDR1 SGDLS and CDR2 YYNGEE. CDR3 length: 17 amino acids. With V trimmed by 4 bases and J by 12 bases, 18 bases remained unmatched. CDR3 in DNA: TGTGCCAGCAGCCCCCGGCTGGGGACTAGCGGCCTTCGAGGGCAGTTCTTC. As protein: CASSPRLGTSGLRGQFF.

This clonotype was picked up a small number of times. The chain uses TRBV27 and TRBJ2-7, with D uncertain. The V end lost 3 bases, the J end lost 5 bases, and 5 bases lay between the germline ends. This CDR3 has 11 amino acids. Looked up from germline, CDR1 is MNHEY and CDR2 is SMNVEV (reference sequence). CDR3: CASSFMDEQYF. In nucleotides, the CDR3 is TGTGCCAGCAGTTTCATGGACGAGCAGTACTTC.

In its sample, this clonotype was seen a few times. The V and J genes are TRBV6-2 or TRBV6-3 and TRBJ1-1; weak D call: TRBD1 (5 bases). The germline V gene has CDR1 MNHEY and CDR2 SVGEGT. The CDR3 has 13 amino acids. V was clipped by 5 bases and J by 6 bases, with 13 bases between them. The CDR3 loop is CASSPTGRAEAFF. The CDR3 DNA follows: TGTGCCAGCAGTCCCACGGGGCGAGCTGAAGCTTTCTTT.

The gene calls are TRBV6-1 and TRBJ2-7; no definite D call. The germline V gene encodes CDR1 MNHNS and CDR2 SASEGT. V dropped 1 base and J dropped 6 bases, with 10 bases sitting between them. The CDR3 sequence is 13 residues long. CDR3: CASSEVTSGEQYF. The DNA of the CDR3 is TGTGCCAGCAGTGAAGTAACCTCGGGCGAGCAGTACTTC.

This chain connects TRBV20-1 to TRBJ2-5; no clear D gene. The V end lost 3 bases, the J end lost 2 bases, and 4 bases lay between the germline ends. The CDR3 is 11 residues long. CDR1 and CDR2 from the germline V gene are DFQATT and SNEGSKA (reference sequence). CDR3 residues: CSARGQETQYF. The DNA for the CDR3 is TGCAGTGCTAGGGGACAAGAGACCCAGTACTTC.

This clonotype was found a few times. This chain joins TRBV20-1 and TRBJ2-1; possibly TRBD2 for D (6 bases). This CDR3 is built from 15 residues. V lost 3 bases and J 5 bases, leaving 17 bases between the germline ends. Looked up from germline, CDR1 is DFQATT and CDR2 is SNEGSKA (reference sequence). The CDR3 DNA sequence: TGCAGTGCTAGGAAAACCGGGAGCATGGACAATGAGCAGTTCTTC. Amino acids: CSARKTGSMDNEQFF.

The V gene is TRBV12-3 or TRBV12-4, the J gene TRBJ2-6; D remains ambiguous. This CDR3 has 14 residues. V dropped 4 bases and J dropped 4 bases, with 8 bases sitting between them. CDR3 sequence: CASSSPVGANVLTF. The CDR3 bases are TGTGCCAGCAGTTCCCCCGTGGGGGCCAACGTCCTGACTTTC.

The V call is TRBV7-8, the J call TRBJ2-2, with a possible D match to TRBD1 (6 bases). There are 14 residues in the CDR3. Germline lookup yields CDR1 SGHVS and CDR2 FQNEAQ. V gave up 5 bases and J gave up 3 bases, with 10 bases separating them. CDR3 loop: CASSPQGHTGELFF. The CDR3 DNA follows: TGTGCCAGCAGCCCACAGGGTCACACCGGGGAGCTGTTTTTT.